These T cell receptor beta chains were read from a single sample in a study of OX40 agonist ivuxolimab in advanced cancers. Using immunoSEQ multiplex PCR, the repertoire was profiled, and TCRdb retains in-frame clones only, with some absent. Counted here are about 73,000 clones, about 93% occurring once; the ten biggest clones make up 0.44%. The material sequenced was CD4+ or CD8+ T cells sorted from blood, taken in a trial of the OX40 agonist ivuxolimab. All receptors derive from an adult with an advanced solid tumor such as melanoma, head and neck, liver or kidney cancer. Each CDR3 is given without its conserved first and last residue.

>TRBV5-4
ASSLVPGAGGGGYT
>TRBV7-2
ASSLGVTSLEQF
>TRBV19
ASNQPGTSSYEQY
>TRBV5-1
ASSLGLAGARTTYEQY
>TRBV5-1
ASSLAREKNTEAF
>TRBV7-2
ASSLATRTSGGSEQY
>TRBV27
ASRMSGAPGGYT
>TRBV7-9
ASSLGAGPVDEQF
>TRBV7-2
ASSTRLAGATDTQY
>TRBV18
ASSPATGANNQPQH
>TRBV18
ASSQDDTSNQPQH
>TRBV4-1
ASSQEARDGEKLF
>TRBV2
ASSEQTSGTDTQY
>TRBV6-8
ASSYSQTGSTYEQY
>TRBV13
ASSLTRGGREKLF
>TRBV19
ASIKLTQGAHQAF
>TRBV7-9
ASSSIGQGGRYT
>TRBV30
AWSRKDRENEQY
>TRBV6-1
ASSPDLEVTEAF
>TRBV10-2
ASSTTGDRGAF
>TRBV7-9
ASSSTGGQPQH
>TRBV9
ASSDLGQGFGYT
>TRBV13
ASSLQAGWSGGPYEQY
>TRBV19
ASSTQGVTSNYGYT
>TRBV25-1
ASKMGTGGGELF
>TRBV20-1
RAGETDTQY
>TRBV27
ASSSQTGRTRTEAF
>TRBV7-9
ASSQGLVPETQY
>TRBV18
ASSSGTSGTGDTQY
>TRBV6-6
ASSRTGSDQPQH
>TRBV11-2
ASSLGPPAGGFTGELF
>TRBV7-8
ASSLGPGETQY
>TRBV7-2
ASSPPGLESYEQY
>TRBV14
ASSRTGGMPQH
>TRBV5-1
ASSLGLAGGLYEQY
>TRBV19
ASSRPTGLNYGYT
>TRBV7-9
ASSSRDSYEKLF
>TRBV7-6
ASSSQAGATSYEQY
>TRBV10-3
AISGLDISGNEQY